One sample yielded the 26 T cell receptor beta chains listed below, sequenced in a study of T cells in Graves' hyperthyroidism and ophthalmopathy. What was amplified from RNA transcripts were TCR beta CDR3 regions. A set of HTBI primers served as the primers for a first-round RT-PCR of the TCR CDR3. A single record per CDR3 protein comes from TCRdb applying MiXCR to the multiplex PCR reads. The table shows roughly 380,000 distinct CDR3 sequences, with approximately 20% occurring only once. Sequencing used blood. Receptors originate from a woman under 30 with Graves' hyperthyroidism.

The rearrangement joins TRBV11-2 to TRBJ1-3; 11 nucleotides agree with TRBD1. The CDR3 covers 15 residues. J was trimmed by 6 bases and V by 4 bases; bases with no gene match: 5. The germline gives CDR1 SGHAT, CDR2 FQNNGV. CDR3 residues: CASSSLGQGENTIYF. As DNA, the CDR3 is TGTGCCAGCAGCTCCTTGGGACAGGGGGAAAACACCATATATTTT.

This clonotype was recorded at least ten times. The chain uses TRBV7-3 and TRBJ1-1; 7 bases line up with TRBD1. In germline, CDR1 is SGHTA, CDR2 FQGTGA. Trimming took 1 base from V and 4 from J; bases not matched to a gene: 6. CDR3 length: 15 amino acids. The CDR3 region is CASSLNRGAGTEAFF. In DNA form, the CDR3 reads TGTGCCAGCAGCTTAAACAGGGGCGCCGGCACTGAAGCTTTCTTT.

V and J are TRBV2 and TRBJ2-7; weak D call: TRBD2 (6 bases). Germline CDR1 and CDR2: SNHLY and FYNNEI. The CDR3 length is 14 residues. V gave up 4 bases and J gave up 6 bases, with 16 bases separating them. CDR3 region: CASSAFREVLEQYF. The CDR3 DNA reads TGTGCCAGCAGTGCTTTCAGGGAGGTCCTCGAGCAGTACTTC. The whole variable domain, remainder taken from reference TRBV2 and TRBJ2-7, is EPEVTQTPSHQVTQMGQEVILRCVPISNHLYFYWYRQILGQKVEFLVSFYNNEISEKSEIFDDQFSVERPDGSNFTLKIRSTKLEDSAMYFCASSAFREVLEQYFGPGTRLTVT.

This clonotype appeared many times. V gene TRBV2 combines with J gene TRBJ1-2; no clear D gene. The germline V gene has CDR1 SNHLY and CDR2 FYNNEI. V lost 7 bases to trimming and J lost 8 bases, with 11 bases between them. The CDR3 has 11 amino acids. Written as DNA, the CDR3 is TGTGCCAGCAATGGTGGGAGAGGCTACACCTTC. Translated: CASNGGRGYTF.

This clonotype was observed at least ten times. The V gene is TRBV10-3, the J gene TRBJ2-5, with D possibly matching TRBD1 (6 bases). Germline V gives CDR1 ENHRY, CDR2 SYGVKD. This CDR3 has 11 amino acids. V gave up 6 bases and J gave up 4 bases, with 6 bases separating them. The CDR3 nucleotides are TGTGCCATCAGGACAGGAGAGACCCAGTACTTC. Protein: CAIRTGETQYF.

This clonotype was seen many times. In nucleotides, the CDR3 is TGTGCTAGTGGTTTGGTACTGACAAAAAGGGGCTACACTGAAGCTTTCTTT. Its protein product is CASGLVLTKRGYTEAFF. This chain links TRBV12-5 with TRBJ1-1; a possible D gene is TRBD1 (5 bases). CDR3 size: 17 residues. Deletions cut 0 bases from V and 3 bases from J, with 17 bases between. Germline V gene sequence: CDR1 LGHNT, CDR2 FRNRAP.

This clonotype was picked up many times. The chain combines TRBV2 with TRBJ1-6, with 9 nucleotides matching TRBD1. The CDR3 is made up of 14 amino acids. Germline V gives CDR1 SNHLY, CDR2 FYNNEI. V lost 4 bases and J lost 7; bases outside the gene matches: 2. CDR3: CASSAGQGNSPLHF. DNA of the CDR3: TGTGCCAGCAGTGCGGGACAGGGCAATTCACCCCTCCACTTT.

In its sample, this clonotype was seen many times. V is TRBV27 and J is TRBJ1-2; D is perhaps TRBD1 (6 bases). Between the trimmed V and J ends, which lost 5 bases and 7 bases, there was a span of 17 bases. The CDR3 runs to 14 residues. Looked up from germline, CDR1 is MNHEY and CDR2 is SMNVEV (reference sequence). DNA for the CDR3: TGTGCCAGCAGTCAAAGACGGGGGGGCTCTGGCTACACCTTC. Translation: CASSQRRGGSGYTF.

This clonotype was observed many times. This rearrangement joins TRBV20-1 to TRBJ2-7, with unresolved D. Germline V gives CDR1 DFQATT, CDR2 SNEGSKA (reference sequence). This CDR3 comprises 14 residues. V lost 0 bases and J 6 bases, leaving 15 bases between the germline ends. CDR3 residues: CSARESLADGEQYF. DNA for the CDR3: TGCAGTGCTAGAGAGTCCCTGGCGGATGGCGAGCAGTACTTC.

This clonotype was seen many times. This chain connects TRBV24-1 to TRBJ1-5; no definite D call. Germline CDR1 is KGHDR and CDR2 is SFDVKD. With 0 bases removed from V and 4 bases from J, the gap between germline ends came to 6 bases. This CDR3 comprises 14 residues. The CDR3, as DNA: TGTGCCACCAGTGATTTGTGGGGTAATCAGCCCCAGCATTTT. Protein product: CATSDLWGNQPQHF.

This clonotype appeared many times. CDR3 bases: TGTGCCAGCAGTGAATTTGGGGGGCTAACTGAAGCTTTCTTT. It specifies CASSEFGGLTEAFF. The chain couples TRBV2 to TRBJ1-1, with D possibly matching TRBD1 (6 bases). This CDR3 spans 14 amino acids. The V end was cut by 2 bases, the J end by 5 bases, with 12 bases between. Looked up from germline, CDR1 is SNHLY and CDR2 is FYNNEI.

This chain connects TRBV6-5 to TRBJ2-7, with D unclear. V was shortened by 0 bases and J by 5 bases, with 11 bases between the two germline ends. The CDR3 spans 14 residues. CDR1 and CDR2 from the germline V gene are MNHEY and SVGAGI. DNA of the CDR3: TGTGCCAGCAGTTACTCGAGGCAGGCCCACGAGCAGTACTTC. Amino acid sequence: CASSYSRQAHEQYF.

This clonotype has just a few counts. This may be a read error: a much more frequent sequence differs by one nucleotide. The chain uses TRBV12-3 or TRBV12-4 and TRBJ1-1, with no clear D. The CDR3 loop spans 14 amino acids. The CDR3: CASTQGAGNTEACF. In DNA, the CDR3 is TGTGCCAGCACCCAAGGCGCGGGGAACACTGAAGCTTGCTTT.

This clonotype occurred a few times. The chain recombines TRBV12-3 or TRBV12-4 with TRBJ2-5; TRBD2 is a possible D gene (5 bases). The CDR3 is 12 amino acids. With 4 bases removed from V and 7 bases from J, the gap between germline ends came to 10 bases. Written as DNA, the CDR3 is TGTGCCAGCAGTTCCGAGGGTGCGACCCAGTACTTC. Its protein product is CASSSEGATQYF.

This clonotype was found many times. The CDR3 here is CASSLMTGRIYF. The CDR3 DNA sequence: TGTGCCAGCAGTTTGATGACAGGACGAATATATTTT. The rearrangement joins TRBV12-3 or TRBV12-4 to TRBJ1-3; TRBD1 might be the D (6 bases). With 3 bases removed from V and 13 bases from J, the gap between germline ends came to 13 bases. CDR3 length: 12 amino acids.

The genes are TRBV10-3 and TRBJ2-5; D call uncertain. The germline CDR1 and CDR2 sequences are ENHRY and SYGVKD. This CDR3 contains 13 residues. Deletions cut 4 bases from V and 3 bases from J, with 9 bases between. CDR3 residues: CAISVKVEETQYF. DNA for the CDR3: TGTGCCATCAGTGTAAAGGTAGAAGAGACCCAGTACTTC.

This clonotype appeared many times. The chain carries TRBV4-1 and TRBJ1-1; tentatively, D is TRBD1 (5 bases). V was trimmed by 1 base and J by 4 bases, leaving 16 bases between them. The CDR3 has 16 residues. The germline CDR1 and CDR2 sequences are MGHRA and YSYEKL. The CDR3 coding sequence is TGCGCCAGCAGCCAAGGGGTGGGCAGGGCGGGCACTGAAGCTTTCTTT. Its protein product is CASSQGVGRAGTEAFF.

This clonotype was seen repeatedly, ten times or more. This chain links TRBV20-1 with TRBJ1-2, with D tentatively TRBD1 (6 bases). Germline loops: CDR1 DFQATT, CDR2 SNEGSKA (reference sequence). Trimming pared 5 bases from V and 8 bases from J, leaving 12 bases between. The CDR3 has 11 residues. This chain's CDR3 is CSAPQGNGYTF. Written as DNA, the CDR3 is TGCAGTGCTCCTCAGGGGAACGGCTACACCTTC.

Regarding this clonotype: A read error may produce the germline difference seen at one junction end. The rearrangement uses TRBV6-2 or TRBV6-3 and TRBJ2-5, with TRBD2 identical over 10 bases. CDR1 is MNHEY and CDR2 is SVGEGT in the germline V gene. The CDR3 contains 18 residues. In DNA form, the CDR3 reads TGTGCCAGCACTTACAGACTAGCGGGTAATCCCCTCCAAGAGACCCAGTACTTC. Translation gives CASTYRLAGNPLQETQYF.

The sample holds a few counts of this clonotype. J is TRBJ2-2 and V is TRBV4-2; no clear D. Trimming took off 4 bases at V and 7 bases at J, with 10 bases between the two ends. CDR1 and CDR2 from the germline V gene are LGHNA and YNFKEQ. The CDR3 is 13 amino acids. CDR3 amino acids: CASSPLFGGELFF. The CDR3 region has the DNA TGTGCCAGCAGCCCCCTCTTCGGCGGGGAGCTGTTTTTT.

This clonotype was recorded at least ten times. The CDR3 loop is CASGSIGDGETQYF. CDR3 DNA: TGTGCTAGTGGCTCCATCGGGGATGGAGAGACCCAGTACTTC. This chain links TRBV12-5 with TRBJ2-5; a weak D match, TRBD2 (5 bases). The CDR3 runs to 14 residues. The germline V gene has CDR1 LGHNT and CDR2 FRNRAP. The ends were cut back, 6 bases at V and 4 bases at J, with 15 bases in the middle.

CDR3 sequence (DNA): TGTGCCATCAGTGAGTCGGGCAGGTGGCCTCAGCCCCAGCATTTT. It yields the protein CAISESGRWPQPQHF. The V call is TRBV10-3, the J call TRBJ1-5; D gene ambiguous. Trimming pared 0 bases from V and 6 bases from J, leaving 12 bases between. This CDR3 has 15 residues. The germline V gene encodes CDR1 ENHRY and CDR2 SYGVKD.

There are many counts of this clonotype. V gene TRBV15 combines with J gene TRBJ2-7; TRBD1 aligns across 8 bases. CDR3 length: 15 residues. The V gene end was trimmed by 0 bases and the J gene end by 5 bases; junction bases not matched to a gene: 6. Germline CDR1 LNHNV, CDR2 YYDKDF (reference sequence). The CDR3 nucleotides are TGTGCCACCAGCAGAGATGAGCAGGGGGCCCACGAGCAGTACTTC. This encodes CATSRDEQGAHEQYF.

Ten or more counts support this clonotype. The chain employs TRBV6-2 or TRBV6-3 and TRBJ2-7; the D gene could be TRBD1 or TRBD2 (6 bases each). This CDR3 is 16 amino acids long. The V end lost 5 bases, the J end lost 0 bases, and 17 bases lay between the germline ends. Germline V lookup: CDR1 MNHEY, CDR2 SVGEGT. CDR3 protein: CASSDLGGPLSYEQYF. The CDR3 DNA reads TGTGCCAGCAGTGACCTAGGGGGGCCCCTCTCCTACGAGCAGTACTTC.

The rearrangement joins TRBV12-3 or TRBV12-4 to TRBJ1-4; a possible D gene is TRBD1 (5 bases). V was shortened by 5 bases and J by 4 bases, with 11 bases between the two germline ends. The CDR3 runs 14 residues. CDR3 loop: CASSLTDSNEKLFF. In DNA form, the CDR3 reads TGTGCCAGCAGTCTGACAGACAGTAATGAAAAACTGTTTTTT.

This clonotype was recorded at least ten times. The chain combines TRBV15 with TRBJ1-1, with D unclear. CDR3 size: 15 residues. V lost 1 base and J lost 0, with 9 bases in between. Germline CDR1 and CDR2: LNHNV and YYDKDF (reference sequence). This CDR3 reads CATSRARALNTEAFF. In DNA form, the CDR3 reads TGTGCCACCAGCAGAGCTAGGGCTTTGAACACTGAAGCTTTCTTT. Based on the CDR3 plus reference TRBV15 and TRBJ1-1, the full variable domain is DAMVIQNPRYQVTQFGKPVTLSCSQTLNHNVMYWYQQKSSQAPKLLFHYYDKDFNNEADTPDNFQSRRPNTSFCFLDIRSPGLGDTAMYLCATSRARALNTEAFFGQGTRLTVV.